Detailed here is one T cell receptor beta chain. The germline gene is not matched at one end of the junction; a read error may be the cause. CDR1 and CDR2 (germline): WNHNN, SYGVQD (reference sequence). The CDR3 sequence is 15 residues long. Only in-frame clones appear in the TCRdb table, and some are missing; sequencing was by immunoSEQ multiplex PCR. The repertoire includes 380,000 or so clones, approximately 91% of them detected once, and roughly 2% sits in the top ten. The data were taken from a study of blood T cell repertoires in COVID-19. This clonotype was sampled from a middle-aged woman with acute COVID-19. V is TRBV10-1 and J is TRBJ1-5, with no clear D. Sequencing was performed on PBMCs or T cells enriched from blood (not recorded which). The DNA of the CDR3 is TGTGCCAGCAGTGATAACGAGTGCGTGGATCAGCCCCAGCATTTT. Amino acids: CASSDNECVDQPQHF.